One sample yielded the 14 T cell receptor beta chains listed below, sequenced in a study of lung T cells in sarcoidosis with Löfgren's syndrome. Via MiXCR, TCRdb re-called the reads, giving one row per CDR3 protein. The repertoire consists of about 8,500 distinct CDR3 sequences, with around 21% occurring once and the leading ten covering roughly 25%. Sequencing was performed on CD4+ T cells from bronchoalveolar lavage fluid. These receptors all come from a human donor with sarcoidosis (Löfgren's syndrome or another form), or a control subject (not recorded which).

This clonotype qualifies as medium-sized. The J gene is TRBJ1-1, the V gene TRBV2; D ambiguous. The CDR3 length is 12 residues. The ends were cut back, 4 bases at V and 1 base at J, with 4 bases in the middle. From germline, CDR1 is SNHLY and CDR2 FYNNEI. The DNA for the CDR3 is TGTGCCAGCAGTGTTTGGAACACTGAAGCTTTCTTT. This encodes CASSVWNTEAFF.

This sequence joins TRBV29-1 and TRBJ1-2, with D unresolved. This CDR3 is 12 amino acids long. Looked up from germline, CDR1 is SQVTM and CDR2 is ANQGSEA. The CDR3 DNA follows: TGCACCATCGGGGAGGGAAGCTATGGCTACACCTTC. Translation gives CTIGEGSYGYTF.

This clonotype was observed at least ten times. The chain joins TRBV20-1 to TRBJ2-7; TRBD2 matches at 9 bases. The CDR3 runs to 14 residues. V lost 0 bases, J lost 5 bases, and 5 bases stayed unmatched. Looked up from germline, CDR1 is DFQATT and CDR2 is SNEGSKA (reference sequence). The CDR3 reads CSARDPRTSDEQYF. CDR3 in DNA: TGCAGTGCTAGAGATCCCCGGACTAGCGACGAGCAGTACTTC.

There are many counts of this clonotype. The CDR3 loop is CASSSGQVNYGYTF. The DNA for the CDR3 is TGTGCCAGCAGTTCCGGACAGGTTAACTATGGCTACACCTTC. V gene TRBV6-1 combines with J gene TRBJ1-2; 7 nucleotides align to TRBD1. Germline assignment: CDR1 MNHNS and CDR2 SASEGT. Trimming removed 5 bases from V and 1 base from J; junction bases left unmatched: 4. The CDR3 is 14 residues long.

The table lists this clonotype with many counts. The chain joins TRBV6-1 to TRBJ1-2, with 9 bases matching TRBD1. Germline V CDR1 and CDR2: MNHNS, SASEGT. This CDR3 comprises 13 residues. The junction had 4 bases not matched to a gene; V was cut back by 4 bases and J by 7 bases. In nucleotides, the CDR3 is TGTGCCAGCAGTGCGACAGGGGGGGGTGGCTACACCTTC. This codes for CASSATGGGGYTF.

The chain links TRBV30 to TRBJ2-7; perhaps TRBD1 as D (6 bases). This CDR3 has 16 amino acids. Trimming removed 3 bases at V and 0 bases at J, with 18 bases between. Germline V gene data show CDR1 as GTSNPN and CDR2 as SVGIG (reference sequence). CDR3 DNA: TGTGCCTGGAGGGATGACAGGTCGGGATTCTCCTACGAGCAGTACTTC. It specifies CAWRDDRSGFSYEQYF. The full variable domain, completed using reference TRBV30 and TRBJ2-7, is SQTIHQWPATLVQPVGSPLSLECTVEGTSNPNLYWYRQAAGRGLQLLFYSVGIGQISSEVPQNLSASRPQDRQFILSSKKLLLSDSGFYLCAWRDDRSGFSYEQYFGPGTRLTVT.

This clonotype is categorized as medium-sized (0.01 to 0.1%). The chain joins TRBV4-1 to TRBJ1-5; D gene ambiguous. V was cut by 2 bases and J by 7 bases, with 9 bases left in between. Looked up from germline, CDR1 is MGHRA and CDR2 is YSYEKL. This CDR3 is 13 amino acids long. The CDR3 is CASSQRREQPQHF. DNA for the CDR3: TGCGCCAGCAGCCAAAGGAGGGAGCAGCCCCAGCATTTT.

This clonotype has more than one count but fewer than ten. This chain links TRBV19 with TRBJ1-6; D unresolved. V shed 5 bases and J shed 6 bases, with 2 bases lying between them. Looked up from germline, CDR1 is LNHDA and CDR2 is SQIVND (reference sequence). This CDR3 has 11 amino acids. As DNA, the CDR3 is TGTGCCAGTAGTGGTAATTCACCCCTCCACTTT. This sequence encodes CASSGNSPLHF.

This clonotype is labeled as medium-sized (0.01 to 0.1%). The V and J genes are TRBV27 and TRBJ1-2; TRBD1 matches at 7 bases. CDR3 length equals 13 residues. V shed 5 bases and J 4 bases; nucleotides not matched to a gene: 4. Germline-derived CDR1 and CDR2 are MNHEY and SMNVEV (reference sequence). CDR3 protein: CASSQGVFYGYTF. The DNA for the CDR3 is TGTGCCAGCAGTCAGGGGGTGTTCTATGGCTACACCTTC.

This clonotype was seen many times. The chain recombines TRBV5-1 with TRBJ1-1; TRBD1 might be the D (6 bases). V dropped 2 bases and J dropped 5 bases, with 16 bases sitting between them. From germline, CDR1 is SGHRS and CDR2 YFSETQ. The CDR3 spans 15 residues. Here the CDR3 DNA reads TGCGCCAGCAGCTTTGGACCGGGGGCTGGAACTGAAGCTTTCTTT. This gives the protein CASSFGPGAGTEAFF.

At least ten counts were recorded for this clonotype. The V gene is TRBV3-1, the J gene TRBJ1-6; 8 bases are a match to TRBD1. The trim removed 6 bases at V and 7 bases at J, leaving 5 bases unmatched. Germline CDR1 is LGHDT and CDR2 is YNNKEL (reference sequence). The CDR3 runs to 14 residues. The CDR3 bases are TGTGCCAGCAGGCAGACAGGGGTAAATTCACCCCTCCACTTT. It specifies CASRQTGVNSPLHF.

V and J are TRBV10-2 and TRBJ2-5, with D tentatively TRBD2 (6 bases). V shed 5 bases and J shed 2 bases, with 15 bases lying between them. The V gene's germline CDR1 is WSHSY and CDR2 SAAADI. The CDR3 runs 15 residues. The chain's CDR3 is CASSSSGTRQETQYF. For the CDR3, the DNA is TGCGCCAGCAGTAGCTCCGGGACTCGGCAAGAGACCCAGTACTTC.

The chain uses TRBV20-1 and TRBJ2-7, with 9 bases identical to TRBD1. Germline lookup yields CDR1 DFQATT and CDR2 SNEGSKA (reference sequence). With 4 bases clipped from V and 5 bases from J, the junction kept 12 bases outside the gene matches. This CDR3 contains 15 residues. The CDR3 loop is CSATPGQGITDEQYF. CDR3 DNA sequence: TGCAGTGCTACCCCGGGACAGGGAATAACCGACGAGCAGTACTTC.

This clonotype was picked up many times. The rearrangement joins TRBV28 to TRBJ2-3; 13 bases agree with TRBD2. V was pared by 1 base and J by 4 bases, with 14 bases of the junction left unmatched. CDR3 length: 20 residues. The V gene's germline CDR1 is MDHEN and CDR2 SYDVKM. The chain's CDR3 is CASSLSARLAGGPSADTQYF. The DNA of the CDR3 is TGTGCCAGCAGTTTATCCGCCCGACTAGCGGGGGGTCCCAGCGCAGATACGCAGTATTTT.